The 11 T cell receptor beta chains reported below all come from one sample, sequenced in a study of blood T cell repertoires in COVID-19. Libraries were prepared by immunoSEQ multiplex PCR; TCRdb keeps only in-frame clonotypes and omits some of them. The sample holds fewer than 350,000 clones, roughly 86% seen once. Material: peripheral blood. Receptor source: a man aged 35 to 55 with active or convalescent COVID-19.

The chain employs TRBV10-3 and TRBJ1-2; tentatively, D is TRBD1 (5 bases). The CDR3 has 14 amino acids. CDR1 and CDR2 (germline): ENHRY, SYGVKD. Trimming stripped 7 bases from V and 8 bases from J, with 20 bases between. This CDR3 is CAINEGQGWGGYTF. The CDR3 DNA is TGTGCCATCAACGAAGGGCAGGGATGGGGAGGCTACACCTTC.

CDR3 in DNA: TGTGCCAGCAGTTACCGGGGGGGGGTTGAGCAGTTCTTC. Translation gives CASSYRGGVEQFF. The V call is TRBV6-6, the J call TRBJ2-1, with 8 bases identical to TRBD2. The CDR3 loop spans 13 amino acids. In germline, CDR1 is MNHNY, CDR2 SVGAGI (reference sequence). V gave up 2 bases and J gave up 9 bases; unmatched junction bases: 3.

The CDR3 sequence is CSVGFSQGSGNTIYF. The CDR3 nucleotides read TGCAGCGTTGGATTTTCGCAGGGGTCTGGAAACACCATATATTTT. This sequence joins TRBV29-1 and TRBJ1-3; D perhaps matches TRBD1 (6 bases). Trimming took off 4 bases at V and 1 base at J, with 14 bases between the two ends. This CDR3 comprises 15 residues. CDR1 and CDR2 from the germline V gene are SQVTM and ANQGSEA. The full variable domain, its missing parts supplied by reference TRBV29-1 and TRBJ1-3, is SAVISQKPSRDICQRGTSLTIQCQVDSQVTMMFWYRQQPGQSLTLIATANQGSEATYESGFVIDKFPISRPNLTFSTLTVSNMSPEDSSIYLCSVGFSQGSGNTIYFGEGSWLTVV.

There are a few counts of this clone. This chain connects TRBV11-2 to TRBJ2-2; TRBD1 matches at 8 bases. This CDR3 is 17 amino acids long. Germline-derived CDR1 and CDR2 are SGHAT and FQNNGV. V trimming: 1 base; J trimming: 7 bases; junction bases outside the gene matches: 11. CDR3 in amino acids: CASSLGSAGQDFGELFF. For the CDR3, the DNA is TGTGCCAGCAGCTTAGGTTCCGCGGGACAGGACTTCGGGGAGCTGTTTTTT.

The CDR3 sequence is CASSLGSAGQPYEQYF. CDR3 bases: TGCGCCAGCAGCTTGGGATCAGCGGGACAACCCTACGAGCAGTACTTC. The chain carries TRBV5-1 and TRBJ2-7, with TRBD2 as a possible D gene (7 bases). The CDR3 loop spans 16 amino acids. Trimming took 0 bases from V and 2 from J, leaving 15 bases between them. Germline lookup yields CDR1 SGHRS and CDR2 YFSETQ.

The rearrangement joins TRBV6-2 or TRBV6-3 to TRBJ1-4; 10 nucleotides agree with TRBD1. Germline V gene sequence: CDR1 MNHEY, CDR2 SVGEGT. The CDR3 has 16 residues. V lost 0 bases and J lost 6; bases outside the gene matches: 4. CDR3 sequence: CASSYSPGTGDEKLFF. CDR3 DNA: TGTGCCAGCAGTTACTCGCCCGGGACAGGGGATGAAAAACTGTTTTTT.

The genes are TRBV6-1 and TRBJ1-5; the D gene is possibly TRBD1 (6 bases). The CDR3 contains 17 residues. V was pared by 4 bases and J by 5 bases, with 21 bases between. Germline assignment: CDR1 MNHNS and CDR2 SASEGT. Here the CDR3 DNA reads TGTGCCAGCAGTGGTAGCGGGAGAAGGGGGTTCGATCAGCCCCAGCATTTT. Its translation: CASSGSGRRGFDQPQHF.

This sequence joins TRBV7-2 and TRBJ2-4; a weak D match, TRBD1 (8 bases). Looked up from germline, CDR1 is SGHTA and CDR2 is FQGNSA. This CDR3 is built from 14 residues. Trimming pared 8 bases from V and 8 bases from J, leaving 19 bases between. The CDR3 protein is CASLRGDRIDIQYF. In DNA form, the CDR3 reads TGTGCCAGCCTCCGGGGGGACAGGATAGACATTCAGTACTTC.

The chain uses TRBV28 and TRBJ1-2, with D perhaps TRBD1 (5 bases). The CDR3 runs to 15 residues. Trimming shortened V by 6 bases and J by 0 bases, and 14 bases separated the two germline ends. Germline CDR1 and CDR2: MDHEN and SYDVKM. The chain's CDR3 is CASSPTGVANYGYTF. The CDR3 DNA reads as TGTGCCAGCAGCCCCACGGGGGTGGCTAACTATGGCTACACCTTC.

The V and J genes are TRBV10-2 and TRBJ2-1, with 9 bases lining up with TRBD2. With V trimmed by 6 bases and J by 8 bases, 5 bases remained unmatched. Germline V gene lookup returns CDR1 WSHSY and CDR2 SAAADI. CDR3 length: 13 amino acids. CDR3 nucleotide sequence: TGCGCCAGCAGGGCGGGGGGGGAGGATGAGCAGTTCTTC. As protein: CASRAGGEDEQFF.

This chain uses TRBV6-6 with TRBJ2-7, with a possible D match to TRBD1 (6 bases). CDR3 size: 14 residues. The V end was cut by 6 bases, the J end by 4 bases, with 16 bases between. Germline V gene data show CDR1 as MNHNY and CDR2 as SVGAGI (reference sequence). The CDR3 nucleotides read TGTGCCAGCAGCCCCGGGACAAAGCCTTACGAGCAGTACTTC. Protein: CASSPGTKPYEQYF.